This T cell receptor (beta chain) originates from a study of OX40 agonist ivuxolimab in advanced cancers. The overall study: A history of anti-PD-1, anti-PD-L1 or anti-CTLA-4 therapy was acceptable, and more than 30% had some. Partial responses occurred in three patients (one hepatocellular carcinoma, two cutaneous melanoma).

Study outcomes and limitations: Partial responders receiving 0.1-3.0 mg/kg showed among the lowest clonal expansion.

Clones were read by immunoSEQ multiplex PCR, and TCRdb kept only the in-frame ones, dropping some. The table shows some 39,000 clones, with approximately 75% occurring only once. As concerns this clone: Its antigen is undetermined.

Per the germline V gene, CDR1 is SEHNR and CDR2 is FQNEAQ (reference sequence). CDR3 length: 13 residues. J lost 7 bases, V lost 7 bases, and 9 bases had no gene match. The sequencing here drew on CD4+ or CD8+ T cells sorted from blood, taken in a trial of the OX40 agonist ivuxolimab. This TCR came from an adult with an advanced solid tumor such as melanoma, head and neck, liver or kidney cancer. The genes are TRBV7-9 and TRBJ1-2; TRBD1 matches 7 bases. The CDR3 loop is CASTPTGEGGYTF. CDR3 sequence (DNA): TGTGCCAGCACCCCTACAGGGGAAGGTGGCTACACCTTC.